What follows is one TCR beta chain and its context. The time point denotes: before trial treatment. Nivolumab, ipilimumab, aspirin, low-dose cyclophosphamide and low-dose radiotherapy were all administered to the donors. The data were taken from a study of low-dose radiotherapy and immunotherapy resistance in tumors. Background on the study: Cohort 1 was given 0.5 Gy per fraction every 2 weeks, for 6.5 Gy total. Every two weeks, cyclophosphamide 200 mg/m2 was infused one day before radiation plus immunotherapy.

First-strand cDNA used TRAV- and TRBV-specific primers, covering alpha and beta chains. With a constant-region primer and a V-primer adapter, TCRs were subjected to 20 to 25 PCR cycles of amplification. In TCRdb, the reads were re-called with MiXCR into one record per CDR3 protein. The data contain around 83,000 distinct CDR3 sequences, approximately 20% of them seen just once; the ten biggest clones take up over 4.5%. J was trimmed by 2 bases and V by 3 bases; bases with no gene match: 9. There are 18 residues in the CDR3. From germline, CDR1 is LGHDT and CDR2 YNNKEL (reference sequence). The sequenced sample was PBMCs, obtained before treatment. This receptor was taken from a male donor with prostate cancer. The gene calls are TRBV3-1 and TRBJ2-4; 11 bases fit TRBD2. The CDR3 loop reads CASSQVAGGPRTKNIQYF. The DNA for the CDR3 is TGTGCCAGCAGCCAGGTAGCGGGGGGGCCGAGGACCAAAAACATTCAGTACTTC.